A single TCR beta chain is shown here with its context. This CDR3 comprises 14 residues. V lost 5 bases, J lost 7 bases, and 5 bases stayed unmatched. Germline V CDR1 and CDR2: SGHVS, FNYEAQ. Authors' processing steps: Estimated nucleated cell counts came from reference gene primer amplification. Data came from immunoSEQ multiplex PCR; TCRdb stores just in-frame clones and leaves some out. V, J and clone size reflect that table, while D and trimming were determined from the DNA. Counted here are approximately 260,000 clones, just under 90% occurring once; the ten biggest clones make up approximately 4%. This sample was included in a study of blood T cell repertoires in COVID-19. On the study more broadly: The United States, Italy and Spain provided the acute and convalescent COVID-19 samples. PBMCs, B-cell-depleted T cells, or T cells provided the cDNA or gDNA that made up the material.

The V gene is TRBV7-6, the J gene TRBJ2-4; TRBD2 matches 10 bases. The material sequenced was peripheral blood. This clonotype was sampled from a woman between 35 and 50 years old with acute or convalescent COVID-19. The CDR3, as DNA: TGTGCCAGCAGCCCCTTAGCGGGGGGTAACATTCAGTACTTC. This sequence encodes CASSPLAGGNIQYF.